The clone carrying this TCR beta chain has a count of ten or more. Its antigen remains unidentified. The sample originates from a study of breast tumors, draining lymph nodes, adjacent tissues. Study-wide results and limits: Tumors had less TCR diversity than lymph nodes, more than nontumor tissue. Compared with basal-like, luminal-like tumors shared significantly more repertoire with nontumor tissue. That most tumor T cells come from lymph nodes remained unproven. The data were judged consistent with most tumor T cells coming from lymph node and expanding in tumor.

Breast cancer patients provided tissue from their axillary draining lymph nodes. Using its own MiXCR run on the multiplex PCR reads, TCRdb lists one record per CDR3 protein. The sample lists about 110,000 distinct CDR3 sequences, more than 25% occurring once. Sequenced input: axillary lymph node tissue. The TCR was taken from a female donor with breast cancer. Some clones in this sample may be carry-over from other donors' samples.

CDR3 sequence: CSARHRDYGYTF. Here the CDR3 DNA reads TGCAGTGCTAGGCACAGGGATTATGGCTACACCTTC. The V and J genes are TRBV20-1 and TRBJ1-2; D might be TRBD1 (6 bases). V lost 3 bases and J 5 bases, leaving 10 bases between the germline ends. In germline, CDR1 is DFQATT, CDR2 SNEGSKA (reference sequence). CDR3 length: 12 residues.